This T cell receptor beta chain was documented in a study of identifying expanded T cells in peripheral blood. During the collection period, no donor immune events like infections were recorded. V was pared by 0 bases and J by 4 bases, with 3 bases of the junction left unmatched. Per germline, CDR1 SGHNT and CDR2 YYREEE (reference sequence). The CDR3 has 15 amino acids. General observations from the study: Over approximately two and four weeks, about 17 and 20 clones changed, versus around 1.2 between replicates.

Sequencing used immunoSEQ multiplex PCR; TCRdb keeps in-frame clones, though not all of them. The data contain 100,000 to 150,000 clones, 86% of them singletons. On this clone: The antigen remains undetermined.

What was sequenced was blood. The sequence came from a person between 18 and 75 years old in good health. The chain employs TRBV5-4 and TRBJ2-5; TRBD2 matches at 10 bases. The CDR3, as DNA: TGTGCCAGCAGCTTGGTGCTAGCGGGGGCAGAGACCCAGTACTTC. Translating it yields CASSLVLAGAETQYF.